These 16 T cell receptor beta chains came from one sample sequenced in a study of breast tumors, draining lymph nodes, adjacent tissues. MiXCR was run by TCRdb on the multiplex PCR reads, yielding one entry per CDR3 protein. Here the sample spans roughly 260,000 distinct CDR3 sequences, about 30% being singletons. Breast cancer patients provided tissue from their axillary draining lymph nodes. The specimen was axillary lymph node tissue. The receptors were gathered from a female donor with breast cancer. Some clones in this sample may be carry-over from other donors' samples.

Many counts were recorded for this clonotype. This chain uses TRBV7-8 with TRBJ1-5, with D maybe TRBD1 (5 bases). The CDR3 has 19 residues. Looked up from germline, CDR1 is SGHVS and CDR2 is FQNEAQ. Trimming removed 1 base from V and 5 bases from J, with 24 bases in between. The CDR3 DNA reads as TGTGCCAGCAGCTTAGGTTTTTGGGCAGGGTCCCCATCATATCAGCCCCAGCATTTT. Protein: CASSLGFWAGSPSYQPQHF.

This clonotype has only a few counts. A clone one base away is much larger, so this may be a read error. The chain couples TRBV7-9 to TRBJ2-7; D is unclear. CDR1 and CDR2 from the germline V gene are SEHNR and FQNEAQ (reference sequence). The germline V and J ends were trimmed by 0 bases and 0 bases, with 12 bases remaining between them. This CDR3 has 16 amino acids. CDR3 region: CASSLAGSESSYEQYF. Here the CDR3 DNA reads TGTGCCAGCAGCTTAGCCGGGTCTGAGAGCTCCTACGAGCAGTACTTC.

J is TRBJ1-4 and V is TRBV5-1; D gene uncertain. CDR1 and CDR2 (germline): SGHRS, YFSETQ. The CDR3 consists of 14 residues. V shed 2 bases and J shed 15 bases, with 20 bases lying between them. CDR3 sequence reads: CASSFAVTYEQVFF. The CDR3 DNA reads as TGCGCCAGCAGCTTCGCGGTAACCTACGAGCAGGTGTTTTTT. Combining the CDR3 with reference TRBV5-1 and TRBJ1-4 gives the whole variable domain KAGVTQTPRYLIKTRGQQVTLSCSPISGHRSVSWYQQTPGQGLQFLFEYFSETQRNKGNFPGRFSGRQFSNSRSEMNVSTLELGDSALYLCASSFAVTYEQVFFGSGTQLSVL.

This clonotype was found many times. The chain joins TRBV5-8 to TRBJ1-4; D remains unclear. Trimming stripped 1 base from V and 7 bases from J, with 11 bases between. CDR1 and CDR2 (germline): SGHTS, YDEGEE. This CDR3 has 14 residues. The CDR3 protein is CASSLLGEGEKLFF. CDR3 bases: TGTGCCAGCAGCTTGCTCGGCGAAGGTGAAAAACTGTTTTTT.

This clonotype was counted many times. V is TRBV10-3 and J is TRBJ2-7; TRBD2 matches 10 bases. The CDR3 loop spans 14 amino acids. CDR1 is ENHRY and CDR2 is SYGVKD in the germline V gene. J lost 4 bases, V lost 10 bases, and 10 bases had no gene match. Here the CDR3 reads CATEPSGSLYEQYF. For the CDR3, the DNA is TGTGCCACGGAACCTAGCGGGAGTTTGTACGAGCAGTACTTC.

This clonotype was counted at least ten times. The chain is built from TRBV5-4 and TRBJ2-1; 7 bases align to TRBD1. Germline V gene data show CDR1 as SGHNT and CDR2 as YYREEE (reference sequence). CDR3 length: 15 amino acids. After removal of 4 bases from V and 3 bases from J, the junction contained 7 bases not matched to a gene. CDR3 in DNA: TGTGCCAGCAGCAGCCTGACAGGGCACTACAATGAGCAGTTCTTC. Its translation is CASSSLTGHYNEQFF. The whole variable domain, remainder taken from reference TRBV5-4 and TRBJ2-1, is ETGVTQSPTHLIKTRGQQVTLRCSSQSGHNTVSWYQQALGQGPQFIFQYYREEENGRGNFPPRFSGLQFPNYSSELNVNALELDDSALYLCASSSLTGHYNEQFFGPGTRLTVL.

This clonotype was found many times. The chain's CDR3 is CASSSKGRFSSGGYTF. The CDR3 DNA reads TGTGCCAGTAGTTCCAAGGGCCGATTCTCGAGTGGTGGCTACACCTTC. The genes are TRBV19 and TRBJ1-2; D gene ambiguous. The V gene's germline CDR1 is LNHDA and CDR2 SQIVND (reference sequence). Trimming cost V 5 bases and J 7 bases, with 23 bases left between them. The CDR3 covers 16 residues.

This clonotype was counted ten times or more. The V call is TRBV4-1, the J call TRBJ2-3; tentatively, D is TRBD1 or TRBD2 (7 bases each). This CDR3 contains 17 residues. V was clipped by 4 bases and J by 3 bases, with 20 bases between them. Germline V gene lookup returns CDR1 MGHRA and CDR2 YSYEKL. The chain's CDR3 is CASSLKIRQGGTDTQYF. DNA of the CDR3: TGCGCCAGCAGCCTGAAGATCAGACAGGGAGGGACAGATACGCAGTATTTT.

This clonotype has just a few counts. V is TRBV5-1 and J is TRBJ2-1; D not certain. Germline CDR1 reads SGHRS; CDR2 reads YFSETQ. The CDR3 has 16 residues. The V gene lost 4 bases and the J gene lost 5 bases, with 19 bases spanning the gap. Here the CDR3 reads CASSTLWQAGNNEQFF. The CDR3 coding sequence is TGCGCCAGCAGCACCCTTTGGCAAGCAGGTAACAATGAGCAGTTCTTC.

On this clonotype itself: This may be a read error: a much more frequent sequence differs by one nucleotide. The rearrangement links TRBV15 to TRBJ2-4; D is perhaps TRBD1 or TRBD2 (6 bases each). This CDR3 has 15 amino acids. Germline V gene data show CDR1 as LNHNV and CDR2 as YYDKDF (reference sequence). The CDR3 bases are TGTGCCACCAGCAATCCGAGGGGGGCCAAAAACATTCGGTACTTC. Its protein product is CATSNPRGAKNIRYF.

Remarks on this clonotype: A much larger clone differs by one base, so this may be a read error. The CDR3 carries no conserved terminal phenylalanine or tryptophan, so it likely arises from a read error. The chain uses TRBV4-2 and TRBJ2-1; 8 bases are shared with TRBD2. The CDR3 contains 15 residues. Germline V CDR1 and CDR2: LGHNA, YNFKEQ. Losses at the gene ends were 8 bases for V and 5 bases for J; bases not matched to a gene: 11. This CDR3 reads CASRAKSGRNNEQFL. In nucleotides, the CDR3 is TGTGCCAGCCGCGCTAAAAGCGGGAGAAACAATGAGCAGTTCCTC.

This clonotype appeared many times. This rearrangement joins TRBV5-8 to TRBJ2-3; 7 bases are a match to TRBD2. This CDR3 region has 16 residues. Germline V gene data show CDR1 as SGHTS and CDR2 as YDEGEE. V lost 4 bases to trimming and J lost 4 bases; unmatched junction nucleotides: 12. CDR3 nucleotide sequence: TGTGCCAGCAGCCGACCCCGCGGGAGAGTCGCAGATACGCAGTATTTT. Protein product: CASSRPRGRVADTQYF.

Points on this clonotype: A read error is possible here, since a much larger clone lies one base away. This chain uses TRBV11-2 with TRBJ2-1; D may be TRBD2 (6 bases). This CDR3 comprises 13 residues. V was clipped by 5 bases and J by 9 bases, with 14 bases between them. Germline loops: CDR1 SGHAT, CDR2 FQNNGV. The CDR3 loop is CASSPIGGAEQFF. CDR3 nucleotide sequence: TGTGCCAGCAGCCCAATTGGAGGGGCTGAGCAGTTCTTC.

This clonotype was counted only a few times. The chain links TRBV3-1 to TRBJ1-4; 7 bases are a match to TRBD1. The CDR3 length is 16 residues. CDR1 is LGHDT, CDR2 YNNKEL, per germline (reference sequence). V shed 1 base, J shed 10 bases, and the junction held 12 bases outside the gene matches. The CDR3 loop is CASSQGRGDRVGKLFF. Here the CDR3 DNA reads TGTGCCAGCAGCCAAGGTCGAGGTGACAGGGTGGGAAAACTGTTTTTT.

About this clonotype: The junction departs from germline at one end; a sequencing error may be responsible. This chain uses TRBV29-1 with TRBJ1-4; a possible D gene is TRBD1 (6 bases). The CDR3 extends over 14 amino acids. Germline V gene sequence: CDR1 SQVTM, CDR2 ANQGSEA. This CDR3 is CSVGGAASNEELFF. CDR3 in DNA: TGCAGCGTTGGGGGGGCCGCCAGTAATGAAGAACTGTTTTTT.

This clonotype was seen only once. It may be a read error: a sequence one base away is much more abundant. The V gene is TRBV5-1, the J gene TRBJ2-1, with 10 bases identical to TRBD1. The V and J ends lost 7 bases and 8 bases, in that order; junction bases with no gene match: 6. Germline lookup yields CDR1 SGHRS and CDR2 YFSETQ. The CDR3 sequence is 13 residues long. The CDR3 region is CASAPTGGHEQFF. CDR3 sequence (DNA): TGCGCCAGCGCGCCGACAGGGGGCCATGAGCAGTTCTTC.